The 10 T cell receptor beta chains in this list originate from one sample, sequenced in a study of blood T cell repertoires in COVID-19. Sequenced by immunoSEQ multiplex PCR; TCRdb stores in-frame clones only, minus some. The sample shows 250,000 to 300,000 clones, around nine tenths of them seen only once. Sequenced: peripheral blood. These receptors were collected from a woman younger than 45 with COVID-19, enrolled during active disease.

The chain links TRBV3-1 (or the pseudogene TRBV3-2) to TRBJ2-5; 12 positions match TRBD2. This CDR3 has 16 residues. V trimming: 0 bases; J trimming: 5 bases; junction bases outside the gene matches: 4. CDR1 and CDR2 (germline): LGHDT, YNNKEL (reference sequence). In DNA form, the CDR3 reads TGTGCCAGCAGCCAAGAGGTCGGACTAGCGGGGGAGACCCAGTACTTC. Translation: CASSQEVGLAGETQYF.

The CDR3 reads CASSPGVAGSTDTQYF. CDR3 nucleotides: TGTGCCAGCAGCCCCGGGGTAGCGGGATCCACAGATACGCAGTATTTT. This chain links TRBV7-9 with TRBJ2-3; the match to TRBD2 covers 8 bases. The CDR3 loop spans 16 amino acids. From germline, CDR1 is SEHNR and CDR2 FQNEAQ (reference sequence). With V trimmed by 5 bases and J by 2 bases, 9 bases remained unmatched. The whole variable domain, filled in from reference TRBV7-9 and TRBJ2-3, reads DTGVSQNPRHKITKRGQNVTFRCDPISEHNRLYWYRQTLGQGPEFLTYFQNEAQLEKSRLLSDRFSAERPKGSFSTLEIQRTEQGDSAMYLCASSPGVAGSTDTQYFGPGTRLTVL.

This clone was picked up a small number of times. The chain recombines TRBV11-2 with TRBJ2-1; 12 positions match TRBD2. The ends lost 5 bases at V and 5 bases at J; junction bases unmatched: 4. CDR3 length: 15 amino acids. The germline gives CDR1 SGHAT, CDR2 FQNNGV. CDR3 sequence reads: CASSASGRADNEQFF. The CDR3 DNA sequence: TGTGCCAGCAGCGCTAGCGGGAGGGCCGACAATGAGCAGTTCTTC.

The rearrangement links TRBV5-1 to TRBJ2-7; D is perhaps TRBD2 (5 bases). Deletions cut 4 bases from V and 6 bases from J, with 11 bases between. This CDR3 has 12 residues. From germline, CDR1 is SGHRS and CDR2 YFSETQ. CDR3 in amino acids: CASSTTSVEQYF. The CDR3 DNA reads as TGCGCCAGCAGCACAACTAGTGTCGAGCAGTACTTC.

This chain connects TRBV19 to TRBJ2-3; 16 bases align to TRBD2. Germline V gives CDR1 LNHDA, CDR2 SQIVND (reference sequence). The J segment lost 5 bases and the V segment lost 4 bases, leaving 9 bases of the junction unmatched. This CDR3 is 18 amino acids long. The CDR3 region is CASSNPGLAGGPGDTQYF. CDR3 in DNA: TGTGCCAGTAGTAATCCGGGACTAGCGGGAGGGCCGGGAGATACGCAGTATTTT. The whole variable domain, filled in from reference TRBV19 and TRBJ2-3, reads DGGITQSPKYLFRKEGQNVTLSCEQNLNHDAMYWYRQDPGQGLRLIYYSQIVNDFQKGDIAEGYSVSREKKESFPLTVTSAQKNPTAFYLCASSNPGLAGGPGDTQYFGPGTRLTVL.

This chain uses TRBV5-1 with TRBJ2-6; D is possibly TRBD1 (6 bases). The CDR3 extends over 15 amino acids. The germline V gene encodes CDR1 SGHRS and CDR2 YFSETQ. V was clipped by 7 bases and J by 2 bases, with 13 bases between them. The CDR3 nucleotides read TGCGCCAGCGGAACAGGGAATACTGGGGCCAACGTCCTGACTTTC. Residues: CASGTGNTGANVLTF.

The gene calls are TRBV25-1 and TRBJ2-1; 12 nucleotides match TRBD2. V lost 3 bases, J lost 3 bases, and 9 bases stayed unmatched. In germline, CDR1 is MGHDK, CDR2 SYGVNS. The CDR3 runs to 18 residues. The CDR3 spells CASSETSGRPNLYNEQFF. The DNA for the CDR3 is TGTGCCAGCAGTGAGACTAGCGGGAGACCGAATCTCTACAATGAGCAGTTCTTC.

The CDR3 region is CAWSVGGVTEAFF. The CDR3 DNA follows: TGTGCCTGGAGTGTAGGGGGGGTCACTGAAGCTTTCTTT. The chain joins TRBV30 to TRBJ1-1; TRBD1 is a possible D gene (6 bases). Germline V CDR1 and CDR2: GTSNPN, SVGIG (reference sequence). Trimming left V 0 bases short and J 4 bases short, with 9 bases between. CDR3 length: 13 residues.

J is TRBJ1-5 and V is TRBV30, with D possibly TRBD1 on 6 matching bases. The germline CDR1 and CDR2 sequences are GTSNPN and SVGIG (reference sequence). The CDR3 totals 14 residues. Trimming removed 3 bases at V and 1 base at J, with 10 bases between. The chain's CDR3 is CAWRLQGSNQPQHF. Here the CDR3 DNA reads TGTGCCTGGAGATTACAGGGAAGCAATCAGCCCCAGCATTTT.

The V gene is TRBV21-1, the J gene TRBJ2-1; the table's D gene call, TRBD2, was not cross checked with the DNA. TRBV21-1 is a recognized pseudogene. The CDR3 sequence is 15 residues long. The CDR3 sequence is CASRVLEPRDNEQFF. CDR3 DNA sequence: TGTGCCAGCAGGGTACTAGAGCCGCGGGACAATGAGCAGTTCTTC.